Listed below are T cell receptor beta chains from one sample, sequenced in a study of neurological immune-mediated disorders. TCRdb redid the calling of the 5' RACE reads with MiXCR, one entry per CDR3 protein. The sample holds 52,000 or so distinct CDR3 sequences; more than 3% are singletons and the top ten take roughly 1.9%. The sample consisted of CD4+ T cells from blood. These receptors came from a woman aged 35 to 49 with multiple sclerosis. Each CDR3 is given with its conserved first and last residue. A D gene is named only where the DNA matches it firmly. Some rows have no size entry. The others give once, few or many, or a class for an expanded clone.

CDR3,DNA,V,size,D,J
CASSPRVRDTRNTEAFF,TGTGCCAGCAGCCCTCGTGTGCGGGACACAAGGAACACTGAAGCTTTCTTT,TRBV5-5,many,-,TRBJ1-1
CATKFTYEQYF,TGTGCCACCAAATTTACCTACGAGCAGTACTTC,TRBV21-1,many,-,TRBJ2-7
CASSSWGANEQFF,TGCGCCAGCAGCTCGTGGGGGGCCAATGAGCAGTTCTTC,TRBV5-1,many,-,TRBJ2-1
CSGQGDSGYTF,TGCAGTGGACAGGGGGATAGTGGCTACACCTTC,TRBV20-1,many,TRBD1,TRBJ1-2
CSVEGQGIYGYTF,TGCAGCGTTGAGGGACAAGGGATCTATGGCTACACCTTC,TRBV29-1,many,-,TRBJ1-2
CSASMGLAGGYGNEQFF,TGCAGTGCTAGTATGGGACTAGCGGGGGGTTATGGAAATGAGCAGTTCTTC,TRBV20-1,many,TRBD2,TRBJ2-1
CASSLLGFDEQFF,TGTGCCAGCAGCTTACTAGGCTTCGATGAGCAGTTCTTC,TRBV7-2,many,-,TRBJ2-1
CASSLTTAADTQYF,TGCGCCAGCAGCTTGACCACGGCGGCAGATACGCAGTATTTT,TRBV5-1,many,-,TRBJ2-3
CASSQLRTYNEQFF,TGTGCCAGCAGCCAACTGAGGACCTACAATGAGCAGTTCTTC,TRBV11-2,many,-,TRBJ2-1
CASSLARTGDYEQYF,TGTGCCAGCAGCTTGGCGCGGACAGGGGATTACGAGCAGTACTTC,TRBV5-5,many,TRBD1,TRBJ2-7
CASSVRAYSYEQYF,TGTGCCAGCAGCGTCCGGGCCTATTCCTACGAGCAGTACTTC,TRBV9,-,-,TRBJ2-7
CASSLVAGNTGELFF,TGCGCCAGCAGCTTGGTGGCGGGGAACACCGGGGAGCTGTTTTTT,TRBV5-1,many,-,TRBJ2-2
CASSLWGPGANVLTF,TGCGCCAGCAGCTTGTGGGGCCCTGGGGCCAACGTCCTGACTTTC,TRBV5-1,many,-,TRBJ2-6
CSVGEQVYTDTQYF,TGCAGCGTTGGAGAACAGGTGTACACAGATACGCAGTATTTT,TRBV29-1,many,-,TRBJ2-3
CASEGEGTQYF,TGTGCCAGCGAGGGTGAGGGTACGCAGTATTTT,TRBV2,many,-,TRBJ2-3
CASGTSGGGTGELFF,TGTGCCAGCGGCACTAGCGGAGGTGGCACCGGGGAGCTGTTTTTT,TRBV7-2,many,TRBD2,TRBJ2-2
CASSLRAGGPRGEQYF,TGTGCCAGCAGTTTACGAGCGGGGGGGCCAAGAGGCGAGCAGTACTTC,TRBV12-3/TRBV12-4,many,TRBD2,TRBJ2-7
CSASPSNTEAFF,TGCAGTGCTAGCCCGTCCAACACTGAAGCTTTCTTT,TRBV20-1,many,-,TRBJ1-1
CASSQGHQQNNEQFF,TGTGCCAGCAGCCAGGGACACCAGCAAAACAATGAGCAGTTCTTC,TRBV3-1,few,-,TRBJ2-1
CASSPEIGDLEKLFF,TGTGCCAGCAGCCCCGAAATCGGGGACCTGGAAAAACTGTTTTTT,TRBV28,many,-,TRBJ1-4
CASSLATGAPPYEQYF,TGCGCCAGCAGCTTGGCGACAGGGGCCCCCCCCTACGAGCAGTACTTC,TRBV5-1,many,TRBD1,TRBJ2-7
CATSERGETQYF,TGTGCCACCAGTGAGCGGGGGGAGACCCAGTACTTC,TRBV24-1,many,TRBD2,TRBJ2-5
CASSQDGGGDYTDTQYF,TGTGCCAGCAGCCAAGATGGGGGAGGGGACTACACAGATACGCAGTATTTT,TRBV4-2,many,TRBD2,TRBJ2-3
CSGRILTETEAFF,TGCAGCGGACGGATCTTAACGGAAACTGAAGCTTTCTTT,TRBV29-1,many,-,TRBJ1-1
CATSGRTEAFF,TGTGCCACCAGTGGTCGGACTGAAGCTTTCTTT,TRBV24-1,many,-,TRBJ1-1
CASSYSIIGGELFF,TGTGCCAGCAGTTACTCGATTATTGGCGGGGAGCTGTTTTTT,TRBV6-5,many,-,TRBJ2-2
CASSLTRRTGPRSGNTIYF,TGTGCCAGCAGCTTAACCCGTAGGACAGGCCCGCGCTCTGGAAACACCATATATTTT,TRBV7-8,many,TRBD1,TRBJ1-3
CSARGREGNYGYTF,TGCAGTGCTAGAGGGAGGGAGGGGAACTATGGCTACACCTTC,TRBV20-1,many,-,TRBJ1-2
CASSLDIKPVQHF,TGTGCCAGCAGTTTAGATATTAAGCCAGTCCAGCATTTT,TRBV12-3/TRBV12-4,many,-,TRBJ1-5
CASSPSSPLHF,TGTGCCAGCAGCCCAAGTTCACCCCTCCACTTT,TRBV6-6,many,-,TRBJ1-6
CASSPRQPPAYYGYTF,TGTGCCAGCAGCCCAAGACAGCCCCCGGCCTACTATGGCTACACCTTC,TRBV6-5,medium-sized,-,TRBJ1-2
CASSLGPQGVNEQYF,TGCGCCAGCAGCTTGGGGCCACAGGGGGTTAACGAGCAGTACTTC,TRBV5-1,many,TRBD1,TRBJ2-7
CASSLSGGNMGNEQFF,TGCGCCAGCAGCCTTAGCGGGGGCAATATGGGCAATGAGCAGTTCTTC,TRBV5-1,many,TRBD2,TRBJ2-1
CASSPPEARKETQYF,TGTGCCAGCTCACCACCGGAGGCCAGAAAAGAGACCCAGTACTTC,TRBV18,many,-,TRBJ2-5
CASSLEGTEETQYF,TGCGCCAGCAGCTTGGAAGGGACAGAAGAGACCCAGTACTTC,TRBV5-1,many,TRBD1,TRBJ2-5
CAISEYSRNTEAFF,TGTGCCATCAGTGAGTACAGCCGTAACACTGAAGCTTTCTTT,TRBV10-3,many,-,TRBJ1-1
CASSLDPQGAGNTIYF,TGCGCCAGCAGCCTGGACCCCCAAGGCGCTGGAAACACCATATATTTT,TRBV5-1,many,-,TRBJ1-3
CASSYLFGTGGNEQYF,TGTGCCAGCAGTTACCTATTCGGGACAGGAGGAAACGAGCAGTACTTC,TRBV6-5,many,TRBD1,TRBJ2-7
CASSFSGQGYTF,TGCGCCAGCAGCTTCTCCGGGCAGGGCTACACCTTC,TRBV5-1,many,-,TRBJ1-2
CASSLRDSYEQYF,TGCGCCAGCAGTCTCCGGGACTCCTACGAGCAGTACTTC,TRBV5-1,many,-,TRBJ2-7
CASSPQGGKLFF,TGCGCCAGCAGTCCTCAAGGAGGAAAACTGTTTTTT,TRBV5-1,many,-,TRBJ1-4
CASGTSGGLRTDTQYF,TGTGCCTCCGGGACTAGCGGGGGCCTACGAACAGATACGCAGTATTTT,TRBV10-3,many,TRBD2,TRBJ2-3
CASSLEEGSYEQYF,TGCGCCAGCAGCTTGGAGGAGGGGTCCTACGAGCAGTACTTC,TRBV5-1,many,-,TRBJ2-7
CASSLAVGSYNEQFF,TGTGCCAGCAGCTTAGCTGTAGGCTCCTACAATGAGCAGTTCTTC,TRBV7-2,many,-,TRBJ2-1
CASSHTAAFGYTF,TGTGCCAGCAGCCATACGGCAGCCTTCGGCTACACCTTC,TRBV7-2,many,-,TRBJ1-2
CASSLDGTFFSGNTIYF,TGTGCCAGCAGCTTGGATGGGACGTTTTTCTCTGGAAACACCATATATTTT,TRBV5-8,many,-,TRBJ1-3
CASRTRGSDTQYF,TGTGCCAGCAGAACCAGGGGTTCAGATACGCAGTATTTT,TRBV7-8,many,-,TRBJ2-3
CSARTGTTGELFF,TGCAGTGCTAGAACGGGGACAACCGGGGAGCTGTTTTTT,TRBV20-1,many,-,TRBJ2-2